The present TCR beta chain was sequenced within a study of CD8 T cells in Susac syndrome. Study-level findings and limits: The study conceded that relatively few individuals underwent its TCR sequencing and HLA analysis.

After extraction with the RNeasy kit, about 0.5 to 1 ug of the RNA was reverse transcribed using random hexamers. Amplification of the TCR beta CDR3 was carried out by immunoSEQ multiplex PCR, which spanned a total of 54 Vbeta and 13 Jbeta segments. TCRdb itself ran the immunoSEQ multiplex PCR reads through MiXCR, one entry per CDR3 protein. Here the sample spans about 210,000 distinct CDR3 sequences, approximately 94% being singletons. The CDR3 totals 15 residues. J lost 7 bases, V lost 0 bases, and 8 bases had no gene match. Germline CDR1 reads GTSNPN; CDR2 reads SVGIG (reference sequence). Turning to this clonotype: Its matching antigen is unknown.

Sequencing was performed on CD4+ T cells from PBMCs. This clonotype was sampled from a human donor with Susac syndrome. V and J are TRBV30 and TRBJ2-1; 8 positions match TRBD2. Written as DNA, the CDR3 is TGTGCCTGGAGTGTCTCGGGGGGGCCTGGTAATGAGCAGTTCTTC. This sequence encodes CAWSVSGGPGNEQFF.